What follows are 10 T cell receptor beta chains derived from one specimen sequenced in a study of CXCR3 chemokines and chemotherapy response in bladder cancer. TCRdb independently ran MiXCR on the PCR reads; one entry per CDR3 protein. The repertoire holds about 2,300 distinct CDR3 sequences, with approximately 8% as singletons. The specimen was obtained from a patient whose treatment included neoadjuvant chemotherapy. All receptors come from a human donor with bladder cancer that responded to neoadjuvant chemotherapy.

This clonotype is labeled large. V gene TRBV6-5 combines with J gene TRBJ2-3; D remains unclear. The germline gives CDR1 MNHEY, CDR2 SVGAGI. The length of the CDR3 is 13 residues. V lost 7 bases to trimming and J lost 1 base, with 9 bases between them. The CDR3 DNA reads TGTGCCAGCATCCGGATGGGCACAGATACGCAGTATTTT. Translated: CASIRMGTDTQYF.

This clonotype was observed a few times. J is TRBJ1-1 and V is TRBV20-1; D is possibly TRBD1 (6 bases). The germline V gene has CDR1 DFQATT and CDR2 SNEGSKA (reference sequence). The CDR3 is 15 amino acids. Trimming removed 3 bases at V and 1 base at J, with 15 bases between. CDR3 region: CSASGDMGWNTEAFF. The CDR3 coding sequence is TGCAGTGCTAGTGGGGACATGGGATGGAACACTGAAGCTTTCTTT.

In its sample, this clonotype ranks as medium-sized. The chain has TRBV5-6 and TRBJ1-1; D is unclear. Germline CDR1 is SGHDT and CDR2 is YYEEEE. The CDR3 is made up of 11 amino acids. V gave up 1 base and J gave up 4 bases, with 2 bases separating them. The CDR3 loop is CASSLSTEAFF. The CDR3 DNA follows: TGTGCCAGCAGCTTGAGCACTGAAGCTTTCTTT.

In its sample, this clonotype was seen many times. The V gene is TRBV10-3, the J gene TRBJ2-7; the match to TRBD2 covers 8 bases. The CDR3 spans 13 residues. With V trimmed by 3 bases and J by 12 bases, 10 bases remained unmatched. CDR1 is ENHRY, CDR2 SYGVKD, per germline. In DNA form, the CDR3 reads TGTGCCATCAGTGACTTGGGACTAGTCGGGGCGTACTTC. It translates to CAISDLGLVGAYF.

This clonotype was seen repeatedly, ten times or more. V is TRBV6-1 and J is TRBJ2-7, with a possible D match to TRBD2 (6 bases). CDR1 is MNHNS and CDR2 is SASEGT in the germline V gene. V gave up 0 bases and J gave up 12 bases, with 12 bases separating them. The CDR3 loop spans 12 amino acids. CDR3 amino acids: CASSEAMGGPYF. The CDR3 nucleotides read TGTGCCAGCAGTGAAGCGATGGGGGGTCCGTACTTC.

This clonotype is judged medium-sized. This chain connects TRBV27 to TRBJ1-1; 9 bases agree with TRBD1. The CDR3 has 13 residues. CDR1 is MNHEY and CDR2 is SMNVEV in the germline V gene (reference sequence). With V trimmed by 6 bases and J by 5 bases, 4 bases remained unmatched. CDR3 in amino acids: CASRQGARTEAFF. CDR3 bases: TGTGCCAGCAGACAGGGGGCGCGGACTGAAGCTTTCTTT.

This clonotype was observed at least ten times. J is TRBJ2-3 and V is TRBV6-5; a possible D gene is TRBD1 (5 bases). This CDR3 contains 15 residues. The V end lost 2 bases, the J end lost 2 bases, and 11 bases lay between the germline ends. In germline, CDR1 is MNHEY, CDR2 SVGAGI. CDR3 loop: CASSYQAGFTDTQYF. The CDR3 coding sequence is TGTGCCAGCAGTTACCAGGCAGGGTTCACAGATACGCAGTATTTT.

The chain links TRBV7-9 to TRBJ2-2; D is unclear. CDR3 length: 13 amino acids. CDR1 and CDR2 from the germline V gene are SEHNR and FQNEAQ (reference sequence). With 0 bases removed from V and 6 bases from J, the gap between germline ends came to 5 bases. The DNA of the CDR3 is TGTGCCAGCAGCTTAGCGAATGCCGGGGAGCTGTTTTTT. This sequence encodes CASSLANAGELFF. Combining the CDR3 with reference TRBV7-9 and TRBJ2-2 gives the whole variable domain DTGVSQNPRHKITKRGQNVTFRCDPISEHNRLYWYRQTLGQGPEFLTYFQNEAQLEKSRLLSDRFSAERPKGSFSTLEIQRTEQGDSAMYLCASSLANAGELFFGEGSRLTVL.

In its sample, this clonotype ranks as medium-sized. CDR3 DNA: TGTGCCAGCAGTTACACGACACAGGGGGAGCAGTACTTC. This encodes CASSYTTQGEQYF. This chain joins TRBV6-6 and TRBJ2-7; 7 bases map to TRBD1. The germline CDR1 and CDR2 sequences are MNHNY and SVGAGI (reference sequence). The CDR3 sequence is 13 residues long. Unmatched junction bases numbered 5, after V lost 2 bases and J lost 7 bases.

This clonotype was seen repeatedly, ten times or more. This rearrangement joins TRBV12-3 or TRBV12-4 to TRBJ2-2; D is unclear. CDR3 length: 13 residues. Trimming removed 3 bases at V and 6 bases at J, with 8 bases between. The CDR3, as DNA: TGTGCCAGCAGTTTCGCTCTTGCCGGGGAGCTGTTTTTT. Translating it yields CASSFALAGELFF.